The 21 T cell receptor beta chains reported below all come from one sample, sequenced in a study of blood T cells in healthy people across ages. A second about 7 to 12 cycle PCR used barcoded and J-beta primers. A single record per CDR3 protein comes from TCRdb applying MiXCR to the 5' RACE reads. The data contain over a million distinct CDR3 sequences, 40% to 55% of them singletons. Input material: blood. All receptors come from a woman aged 60-75 years in good health.

The chain couples TRBV13 to TRBJ1-1; TRBD1 aligns across 8 bases. Germline-derived CDR1 and CDR2 are PRHDT and FYEKMQ (reference sequence). Trimming removed 4 bases from V and 0 bases from J; junction bases left unmatched: 4. The CDR3 is 15 residues long. The CDR3, as DNA: TGTGCCAGCAGCTCCTCAGGGGGCGTGAACACTGAAGCTTTCTTT. This codes for CASSSSGGVNTEAFF.

This chain joins TRBV7-9 and TRBJ2-5; the match to TRBD1 covers 7 bases. The J call may be wrong; the DNA end is better matched by TRBJ2-7. CDR3 length: 17 amino acids. In germline, CDR1 is SEHNR, CDR2 FQNEAQ (reference sequence). CDR3 DNA: TGTGCCAGCAGCTCGACAGGGCTAACACTATCAACCTACGAGCAGTACTTC. This translates into CASSSTGLTLSTYEQYF.

This clonotype was counted only a few times. The rearrangement joins TRBV11-2 to TRBJ2-3, with D uncertain. V was clipped by 1 base and J by 2 bases, with 7 bases between them. Looked up from germline, CDR1 is SGHAT and CDR2 is FQNNGV. The CDR3 totals 14 residues. The CDR3 DNA reads TGTGCCAGCAGCTTAGCATGGATCACAGATACGCAGTATTTT. Translated: CASSLAWITDTQYF. Combining the CDR3 with reference TRBV11-2 and TRBJ2-3 gives the whole variable domain EAGVAQSPRYKIIEKRQSVAFWCNPISGHATLYWYQQILGQGPKLLIQFQNNGVVDDSQLPKDRFSAERLKGVDSTLKIQPAKLEDSAVYLCASSLAWITDTQYFGPGTRLTVL.

The chain has TRBV12-3 or TRBV12-4 and TRBJ2-7, with 10 bases that match TRBD2. With V trimmed by 5 bases and J by 7 bases, 5 bases remained unmatched. CDR3 length: 13 amino acids. CDR3 residues: CASSGAGGGEQYF. The CDR3 bases are TGTGCCAGCAGTGGAGCGGGAGGGGGTGAGCAGTACTTC.

This clonotype has at least ten counts. The chain combines TRBV4-1 with TRBJ2-7; D unclear. CDR1 is MGHRA and CDR2 is YSYEKL in the germline V gene. This CDR3 has 14 amino acids. V shed 1 base and J shed 3 bases, with 10 bases lying between them. In DNA, the CDR3 is TGCGCCAGCAGCCAAGCACTGGGCAGCTACGAGCAGTACTTC. Protein product: CASSQALGSYEQYF.

This clonotype showed up just a few times. The J gene is TRBJ2-6, the V gene TRBV20-1; D gene unclear. Deletions cut 1 base from V and 2 bases from J, with 12 bases between. The CDR3 is 16 amino acids. The germline CDR1 and CDR2 sequences are DFQATT and SNEGSKA (reference sequence). The CDR3 DNA is TGCAGTGCTAGAGGGGCCCCCGAAGCTGGGGCCAACGTCCTGACTTTC. It is translated as CSARGAPEAGANVLTF.

Concerning this clonotype: This clone may be a read error of a much larger clone one base away. The chain couples TRBV3-1 to TRBJ2-7, with 9 bases aligning to TRBD1. V was clipped by 4 bases and J by 6 bases; unmatched bases: 4. The CDR3 loop spans 13 amino acids. Germline V gene data show CDR1 as LGHDT and CDR2 as YNNKEL (reference sequence). CDR3 region: CASSRGQGGEQYF. In nucleotides, the CDR3 is TGTGCCAGCAGCCGGGGACAGGGCGGCGAGCAGTACTTC.

This clonotype showed up just once. This chain connects TRBV27 to TRBJ2-4; 9 nucleotides line up with TRBD1. V trimming: 7 bases; J trimming: 8 bases; junction bases outside the gene matches: 3. The CDR3 is 12 residues long. The V gene's germline CDR1 is MNHEY and CDR2 SMNVEV (reference sequence). CDR3 bases: TGTGCCAGCAAGGGACAGGGCTACATTCAGTACTTC. Its translation is CASKGQGYIQYF.

The chain uses TRBV2 and TRBJ1-1; 7 bases are a match to TRBD1. This CDR3 region has 12 residues. After removal of 9 bases from V and 4 bases from J, the junction contained 5 bases not matched to a gene. CDR1 is SNHLY, CDR2 FYNNEI, per germline. CDR3 protein: CARNRGGTEAFF. DNA of the CDR3: TGTGCCAGGAACAGGGGTGGCACTGAAGCTTTCTTT. The entire variable domain, with the rest obtained from reference TRBV2 and TRBJ1-1, is as follows: EPEVTQTPSHQVTQMGQEVILRCVPISNHLYFYWYRQILGQKVEFLVSFYNNEISEKSEIFDDQFSVERPDGSNFTLKIRSTKLEDSAMYFCARNRGGTEAFFGQGTRLTVV.

CDR3 protein: CATSDPRLAGSYNEQFF. The CDR3, as DNA: TGTGCCACCAGTGATCCCAGACTAGCGGGCTCCTACAATGAGCAGTTCTTC. J is TRBJ2-1 and V is TRBV24-1; 10 nucleotides match TRBD2. With V trimmed by 3 bases and J by 0 bases, 4 bases remained unmatched. The CDR3 has 17 residues. The germline V gene has CDR1 KGHDR and CDR2 SFDVKD.

The chain carries TRBV7-9 and TRBJ2-4, with D unclear. This CDR3 has 15 residues. V was clipped by 5 bases and J by 1 base, with 12 bases between them. Germline CDR1 reads SEHNR; CDR2 reads FQNEAQ (reference sequence). The CDR3 region has the DNA TGTGCCAGCAGCGTCATGCGAGTCGCCAAAAACATTCAGTACTTC. It codes for CASSVMRVAKNIQYF. The complete variable domain, with remaining parts taken from reference TRBV7-9 and TRBJ2-4, reads DTGVSQNPRHKITKRGQNVTFRCDPISEHNRLYWYRQTLGQGPEFLTYFQNEAQLEKSRLLSDRFSAERPKGSFSTLEIQRTEQGDSAMYLCASSVMRVAKNIQYFGAGTRLSVL.

The chain has TRBV6-1 and TRBJ2-7; 9 positions match TRBD1. This CDR3 is 14 amino acids long. Germline CDR1 reads MNHNS; CDR2 reads SASEGT. V was clipped by 6 bases and J by 4 bases; unmatched bases: 7. Written as DNA, the CDR3 is TGTGCCAGCAGCCAGACAGGGGGTCGATACGAGCAGTACTTC. As protein: CASSQTGGRYEQYF.

The chain combines TRBV15 with TRBJ2-5; the D gene is possibly TRBD2 (6 bases). Trimming shortened V by 3 bases and J by 4 bases, and 12 bases separated the two germline ends. Germline assignment: CDR1 LNHNV and CDR2 YYDKDF (reference sequence). The CDR3 is 14 residues long. The CDR3 bases are TGTGCCACCAGCAGGACGGGAGCTGGAGAGACCCAGTACTTC. It specifies CATSRTGAGETQYF. The entire variable domain, with the rest obtained from reference TRBV15 and TRBJ2-5, is as follows: DAMVIQNPRYQVTQFGKPVTLSCSQTLNHNVMYWYQQKSSQAPKLLFHYYDKDFNNEADTPDNFQSRRPNTSFCFLDIRSPGLGDTAMYLCATSRTGAGETQYFGPGTRLLVL.

The chain uses TRBV5-5 and TRBJ2-5, with D perhaps matching TRBD1 (5 bases). Trimming pared 0 bases from V and 9 bases from J, leaving 12 bases between. The CDR3 runs 13 residues. CDR1 and CDR2 (germline): SGHKS, YYEKEE (reference sequence). CDR3 sequence reads: CASSLESTRAQYF. In DNA form, the CDR3 reads TGTGCCAGCAGCTTGGAATCGACCAGGGCCCAGTACTTC.

The chain links TRBV10-1 to TRBJ2-6; the D gene could be TRBD1 or TRBD2 (5 bases each). Between the trimmed V and J ends, which lost 8 bases and 0 bases, there was a span of 20 bases. Germline-derived CDR1 and CDR2 are WNHNN and SYGVQD (reference sequence). The CDR3 is made up of 18 amino acids. DNA of the CDR3: TGCGCCAGCCTTTACGAGGGACCCATCCACTCTGGGGCCAACGTCCTGACTTTC. Protein product: CASLYEGPIHSGANVLTF.

The rearrangement joins TRBV20-1 to TRBJ1-4; D is uncertain. The V and J ends lost 3 bases and 2 bases respectively, with 10 bases between them. Germline CDR1 DFQATT, CDR2 SNEGSKA (reference sequence). The CDR3 spans 14 residues. Here the CDR3 reads CSASNRRTNEKLFF. DNA for the CDR3: TGCAGTGCTAGTAACAGACGCACTAATGAAAAACTGTTTTTT.

As to this clonotype: An end of the junction differs from the germline gene, which may be a read error. V and J are TRBV27 and TRBJ1-1; maybe TRBD1 (6 bases). Per the germline V gene, CDR1 is MNHEY and CDR2 is SMNVEV (reference sequence). The CDR3 is 16 amino acids. CDR3 in DNA: TGTGCCAGCAGCCCAGGGGTAGGGAGGGCAGGCACTGGAGCTTTCTTT. Translating it yields CASSPGVGRAGTGAFF.

This clonotype was found many times. An end of the junction differs from the germline gene, which may be a read error. V and J are TRBV5-1 and TRBJ2-5, with a weak D call TRBD1 (5 bases). CDR3 length: 13 residues. Germline CDR1 and CDR2: SGHRS and YFSETQ. The CDR3 nucleotides read TGTGCCAGCAGCTTAGGGGCCGGTGAGACCCAGTACTTC. Its translation is CASSLGAGETQYF.

A note on this clonotype: Germline and junction disagree at one end, which may indicate a read error. J is TRBJ2-3 and V is TRBV15; 7 nucleotides align to TRBD2. Germline CDR1 and CDR2: LNHNV and YYDKDF (reference sequence). This CDR3 has 14 residues. The DNA for the CDR3 is TGTGCCGCCAGCAGAGTGGGGGGGGCAGATACGCAGTATTTT. Protein: CAASRVGGADTQYF.

Only one count was recorded for this clonotype. An end of the junction does not agree with germline; a read error may underlie this. The V gene is TRBV25-1, the J gene TRBJ1-1; weak D call: TRBD1 (5 bases). From germline, CDR1 is MGHDK and CDR2 SYGVNS. The CDR3 has 12 amino acids. The CDR3 here is CAGSGDGGEAFF. Written as DNA, the CDR3 is TGTGCCGGCAGTGGGGACGGGGGGGAAGCTTTCTTT.

CDR3 residues: CASSSPTYNEQFF. The CDR3 DNA reads as TGCGCCAGCAGCAGCCCAACCTACAATGAGCAGTTCTTC. V usage is TRBV5-1 and J usage is TRBJ2-1; D uncertain. The CDR3 has 13 residues. Germline values: CDR1 SGHRS, CDR2 YFSETQ. The V end was cut by 4 bases, the J end by 2 bases, with 7 bases between.